Listed below are T cell receptor beta chains from one sample, sequenced in a study of blood T cell repertoires in COVID-19. Assay used: immunoSEQ multiplex PCR; TCRdb lists only in-frame clones, some missing. Among 98,000 or so clones listed, around 81% were seen once. The sample consisted of peripheral blood. These receptors were taken from a woman aged 65 to 85 with acute or convalescent COVID-19. Each CDR3 is given with its conserved first and last residue. A D gene is named only where the DNA matches it firmly. Some rows have no size entry. The others give once, few or many, or a class for an expanded clone.

CDR3aa	CDR3nt	v_gene	d_gene	abundance	j_gene
CASSASERGRTDTQYF	TGTGCCAGCAGCGCGTCGGAGCGGGGGCGCACAGATACGCAGTATTTT	TRBV9	TRBD2	-	TRBJ2-3
CASSGTTLNTGELFF	TGTGCCAGCAGCGGGACTACATTGAACACCGGGGAGCTGTTTTTT	TRBV28	TRBD2	few	TRBJ2-2
CASSQGRGQDTEAFF	TGTGCCAGCAGCCAAGGGCGGGGCCAGGACACTGAAGCTTTCTTT	TRBV4-2	-	-	TRBJ1-1
CASSLPQGSTGELFF	TGCGCCAGCAGCCTCCCACAGGGGTCCACCGGGGAGCTGTTTTTT	TRBV5-1	TRBD1	-	TRBJ2-2
CASSYGLAGGTGELFF	TGTGCCAGCAGTTACGGTCTAGCGGGAGGTACCGGGGAGCTGTTTTTT	TRBV6-5	TRBD2	once	TRBJ2-2
CASSGRTRWETQYF	TGTGCCAGCAGCGGCAGGACACGGTGGGAGACCCAGTACTTC	TRBV5-6	-	once	TRBJ2-5
CASSLLSGPVRVEQFF	TGTGCCAGCAGCTTATTAAGTGGGCCTGTCCGTGTTGAGCAGTTCTTC	TRBV7-2	-	-	TRBJ2-1
CASSLGRADEKLFF	TGTGCCAGCAGTTTAGGCAGGGCGGATGAAAAACTGTTTTTT	TRBV28	-	-	TRBJ1-4
CASSSGTGGYQPQHF	TGTGCCAGCAGCTCTGGGACAGGGGGGTACCAGCCCCAGCATTTT	TRBV7-8	TRBD1	once	TRBJ1-5
CASSQGLAGAYEQYF	TGCGCCAGCAGCCAAGGACTAGCGGGAGCATACGAGCAGTACTTC	TRBV4-1	TRBD2	-	TRBJ2-7
CASSLTSGGRTDTQYF	TGTGCCAGCAGCTTAACTAGCGGGGGGCGCACAGATACGCAGTATTTT	TRBV7-9	TRBD2	-	TRBJ2-3
CASSVLRGGVDTEAFF	TGTGCCAGCAGTGTACTACGCGGGGGCGTGGACACTGAAGCTTTCTTT	TRBV6-1	-	-	TRBJ1-1
CASSQDNRVVGQPQHF	TGCGCCAGCAGCCAAGATAACAGGGTCGTAGGCCAGCCCCAGCATTTT	TRBV4-1	-	-	TRBJ1-5
CASSQVSPTGGKGYTF	TGTGCCAGCAGCCAAGTTTCCCCGACAGGGGGCAAAGGCTACACCTTC	TRBV3-1/TRBV3-2	TRBD1	once	TRBJ1-2
CASRSAEPSTGELFF	TGCGCCAGCAGATCCGCCGAGCCGTCCACCGGGGAGCTGTTTTTT	TRBV5-1	-	-	TRBJ2-2
CASSSDTTQGRHYGYTF	TGCGCCAGCAGCTCTGACACCACACAGGGTCGCCACTATGGCTACACCTTC	TRBV5-1	-	-	TRBJ1-2
CASSRTEALNSPLHF	TGTGCCAGCAGCAGGACAGAGGCCCTTAATTCACCCCTCCACTTT	TRBV6-5	-	-	TRBJ1-6
CATSRDRGTGSDIYGYTF	TGTGCCACCAGCAGAGATCGTGGGACAGGGAGCGACATCTATGGCTACACCTTC	TRBV15	TRBD1	-	TRBJ1-2
CASSRRTGLKDSPLHF	TGCGCCAGCAGCCGACGGACAGGGTTGAAAGATTCACCCCTCCACTTT	TRBV5-1	TRBD1	-	TRBJ1-6
CASSPRRANTGELFF	TGCGCCAGCAGCCCAAGGCGGGCCAACACCGGGGAGCTGTTTTTT	TRBV5-1	-	-	TRBJ2-2
CASSRDSNYGYTF	TGTGCCAGCAGCCGTGACAGTAACTATGGCTACACCTTC	TRBV27	-	few	TRBJ1-2
CASSDRDRGNEKLFF	TGCGCCAGCAGCGACCGGGACAGGGGTAATGAAAAACTGTTTTTT	TRBV5-1	TRBD1	once	TRBJ1-4
CASSPGSGGAYNEQFF	TGCGCCAGCAGCCCCGGTAGCGGGGGGGCCTACAATGAGCAGTTCTTC	TRBV5-1	TRBD2	-	TRBJ2-1
CASSASPDRGPYEQYF	TGTGCCAGCTCAGCCTCCCCCGACAGGGGGCCCTACGAGCAGTACTTC	TRBV18	TRBD1	-	TRBJ2-7
CASSFLFGQGAYEQYF	TGTGCCAGCAGTTTTTTGTTTGGACAGGGGGCCTACGAGCAGTACTTC	TRBV28	TRBD1	-	TRBJ2-7
CASSYGFGQPQHF	TGTGCCAGCAGCTACGGGTTTGGGCAGCCCCAGCATTTT	TRBV7-2	-	-	TRBJ1-5
CSVDTRGYGYTF	TGCAGCGTTGATACCCGGGGGTATGGCTACACCTTC	TRBV29-1	-	few	TRBJ1-2
CASSLLQGSELFF	TGTGCCAGCTCACTCTTACAGGGGTCGGAGCTGTTTTTT	TRBV18	TRBD1	-	TRBJ2-2
CASGGTGITEAFF	TGTGCCAGCGGTGGGACAGGGATCACTGAAGCTTTCTTT	TRBV28	TRBD1	-	TRBJ1-1
CASSPPAGAWNEQFF	TGTGCCAGCTCACCCCCGGCGGGGGCCTGGAATGAGCAGTTCTTC	TRBV18	-	-	TRBJ2-1
CASSPRTWTGYNYGYTF	TGTGCCAGCAGTCCACGAACCTGGACAGGTTATAACTATGGCTACACCTTC	TRBV28	TRBD1	few	TRBJ1-2
CASSARSGTGYNAEAFF	TGTGCCAGCAGCGCCCGTTCCGGGACAGGGTATAACGCTGAAGCTTTCTTT	TRBV9	TRBD1	-	TRBJ1-1
CASSPPLGRGTYNEQFF	TGTGCCAGCTCACCACCGTTAGGACGGGGGACCTACAATGAGCAGTTCTTC	TRBV18	-	-	TRBJ2-1
CASSVDGGQGEYEQYF	TGTGCCAGCAGCGTGGACGGGGGACAGGGGGAATACGAGCAGTACTTC	TRBV9	TRBD1	-	TRBJ2-7
CAAGHGSQNYGYTF	TGTGCCGCAGGTCATGGGTCCCAGAACTATGGCTACACCTTC	TRBV6-5	-	-	TRBJ1-2
CASSQDSKGGNQPQHF	TGCGCCAGCAGCCAAGATTCCAAGGGAGGCAATCAGCCCCAGCATTTT	TRBV4-1	-	-	TRBJ1-5
CASSLAAGKNNEQFF	TGTGCCAGCAGCTTAGCAGCGGGGAAGAACAATGAGCAGTTCTTC	TRBV5-8	TRBD2	-	TRBJ2-1
CASSKTSGKTDTQYF	TGTGCCAGCAGTAAAACTAGCGGAAAGACAGATACGCAGTATTTT	TRBV28	TRBD2	-	TRBJ2-3
CASSLGTGGGDQPQHF	TGTGCCAGCAGCTTAGGGACAGGGGGCGGCGATCAGCCCCAGCATTTT	TRBV7-9	TRBD1	-	TRBJ1-5